The rows below give T cell receptor beta chains drawn from one sample of a study of pediatric ulcerative colitis. Method: immunoSEQ multiplex PCR; TCRdb's copy keeps in-frame clones and lacks some. The table records tens of thousands of clones, roughly nine tenths of them present only once. Sequencing was performed on blood. These receptors originate from a boy aged 5-17 years with severe ulcerative colitis. Each CDR3 is given with its conserved first and last residue.

V	J	length	CDR3
TRBV4-1	TRBJ2-2	15	CASSQWAANTGELFF
TRBV4-1	TRBJ1-2	12	CASSQEGAGYTF
TRBV9	TRBJ2-1	17	CASSQPQQGSIHNEQFF
TRBV19	TRBJ1-5	16	CASSTPVAGGNQPQHF
TRBV30	TRBJ2-3	14	CAWRPPGGTDTQYF
TRBV5-1	TRBJ2-7	15	CASSLEGQGYMEQYF
TRBV19	TRBJ1-4	14	CASSKQGANEKLFF
TRBV2	TRBJ1-5	16	CASSVSGSWSNQPQHF
TRBV11-2	TRBJ2-1	16	CASSPMRTQKPDEQFF
TRBV29-1	TRBJ1-2	12	CSVVRQTYGYTF
TRBV7-2	TRBJ2-7	15	CASSQRGDRYYEQYF
TRBV5-6	TRBJ1-4	16	CASSSRWTGTNEKLFF
TRBV11-3	TRBJ2-1	12	CASSRFKDEQFF
TRBV7-9	TRBJ2-1	15	CASRILAGGPNEQFF
TRBV2	TRBJ2-7	15	CASSEFGEEVYEQYF
TRBV6-5	TRBJ2-5	13	CASSQWGEETQYF
TRBV4-1	TRBJ2-7	18	CASSQGWGGHYSSYEQYF
TRBV7-9	TRBJ1-2	12	CASSLGADGYTF